The text below deals with one T cell receptor beta chain. Antigen specificity is unknown. For the second PCR, which ran for about 7 to 11 cycles, a sample-barcoded 5' primer and a J-beta primer mix were used. Each CDR3 protein gets one entry after TCRdb re-called the 5' RACE reads with MiXCR. The sample yields 800,000 or so distinct CDR3 sequences, 60% to 80% seen once. The record originates from a study of blood T cells in healthy people across ages. Points from the study as a whole: As age increased, TCR beta diversity per million T cells fell in a roughly linear fashion.

This clonotype was obtained from a man aged 30 to 39 in good health. The sequencing input was blood.

In DNA, the CDR3 is TGTGCCAGCAGTTTTTCTCCGATGCTCGCCTACGAGCAGTACTTC. It translates to CASSFSPMLAYEQYF. V and J are TRBV12-3 or TRBV12-4 and TRBJ2-7; no reliable D call. The CDR3 is 15 residues long. V was trimmed by 3 bases and J by 2 bases, leaving 14 bases between them.